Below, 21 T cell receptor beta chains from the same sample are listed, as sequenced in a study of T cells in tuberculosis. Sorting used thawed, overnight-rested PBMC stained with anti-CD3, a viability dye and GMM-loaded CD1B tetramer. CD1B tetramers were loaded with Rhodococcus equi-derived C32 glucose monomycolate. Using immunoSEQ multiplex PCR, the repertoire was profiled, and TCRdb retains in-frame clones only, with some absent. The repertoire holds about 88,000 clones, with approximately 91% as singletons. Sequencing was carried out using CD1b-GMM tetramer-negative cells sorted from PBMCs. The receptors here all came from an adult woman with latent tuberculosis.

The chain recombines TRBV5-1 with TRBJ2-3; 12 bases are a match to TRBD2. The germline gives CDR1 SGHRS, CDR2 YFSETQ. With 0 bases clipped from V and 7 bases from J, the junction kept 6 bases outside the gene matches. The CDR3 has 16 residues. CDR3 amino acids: CASSLGLAGGLHTQYF. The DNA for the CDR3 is TGCGCCAGCAGCTTGGGGCTAGCGGGGGGGCTACATACGCAGTATTTT.

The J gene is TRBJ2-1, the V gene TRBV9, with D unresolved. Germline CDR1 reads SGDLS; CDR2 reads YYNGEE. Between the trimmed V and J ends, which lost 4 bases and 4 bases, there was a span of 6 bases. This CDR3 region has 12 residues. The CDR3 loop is CASSISYNEQFF. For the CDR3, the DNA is TGTGCCAGCAGCATTTCTTACAATGAGCAGTTCTTC.

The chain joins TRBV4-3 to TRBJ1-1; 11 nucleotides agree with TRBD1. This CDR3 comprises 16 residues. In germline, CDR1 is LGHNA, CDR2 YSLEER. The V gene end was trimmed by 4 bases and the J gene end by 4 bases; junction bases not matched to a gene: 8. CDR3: CASSLGQGGESTEAFF. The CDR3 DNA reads TGCGCCAGCAGCCTGGGACAGGGGGGAGAAAGCACTGAAGCTTTCTTT.

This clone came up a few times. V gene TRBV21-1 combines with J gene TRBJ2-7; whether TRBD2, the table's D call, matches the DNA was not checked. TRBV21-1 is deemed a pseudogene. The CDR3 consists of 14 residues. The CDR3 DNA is TGTGCCAGCAGATCTTGGGGACTTCCCTACGAGCAGTACGTC. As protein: CASRSWGLPYEQYV.

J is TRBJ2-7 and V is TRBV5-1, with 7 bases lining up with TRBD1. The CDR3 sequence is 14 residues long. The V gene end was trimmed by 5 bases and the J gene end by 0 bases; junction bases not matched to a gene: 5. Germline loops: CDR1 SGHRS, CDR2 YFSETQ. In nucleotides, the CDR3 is TGCGCCAGCAGTCACGGGGACAGCTCCTACGAGCAGTACTTC. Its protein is CASSHGDSSYEQYF.

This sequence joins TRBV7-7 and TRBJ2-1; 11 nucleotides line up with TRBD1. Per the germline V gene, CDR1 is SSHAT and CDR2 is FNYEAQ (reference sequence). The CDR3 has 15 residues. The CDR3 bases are TGTGCTAGCGCCCTTACCGGACAGGGGGCGAATGAGCAGTTCTTC. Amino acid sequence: CASALTGQGANEQFF.

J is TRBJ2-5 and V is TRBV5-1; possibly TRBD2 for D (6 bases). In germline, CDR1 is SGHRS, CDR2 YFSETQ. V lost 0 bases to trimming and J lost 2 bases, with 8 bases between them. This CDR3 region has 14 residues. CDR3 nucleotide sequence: TGCGCCAGCAGCTTGGAAGGGAGGCAAGAGACCCAGTACTTC. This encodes CASSLEGRQETQYF.

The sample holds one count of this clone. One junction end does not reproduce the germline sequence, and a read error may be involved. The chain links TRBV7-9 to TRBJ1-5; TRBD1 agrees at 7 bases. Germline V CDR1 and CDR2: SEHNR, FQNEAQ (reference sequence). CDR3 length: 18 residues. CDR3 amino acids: CASSLERYPGQQNQSQHF. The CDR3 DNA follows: TGTGCCAGCAGCTTAGAACGCTACCCGGGACAGCAAAATCAGTCCCAGCATTTT.

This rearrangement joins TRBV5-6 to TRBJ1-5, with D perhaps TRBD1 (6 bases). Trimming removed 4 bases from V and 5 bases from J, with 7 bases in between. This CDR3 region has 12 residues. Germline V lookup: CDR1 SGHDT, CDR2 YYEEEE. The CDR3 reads CASSEGDQPQHF. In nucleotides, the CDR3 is TGTGCCAGCAGCGAGGGGGATCAGCCCCAGCATTTT. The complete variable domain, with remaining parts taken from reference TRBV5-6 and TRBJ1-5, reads DAGVTQSPTHLIKTRGQQVTLRCSPKSGHDTVSWYQQALGQGPQFIFQYYEEEERQRGNFPDRFSGHQFPNYSSELNVNALLLGDSALYLCASSEGDQPQHFGDGTRLSIL.

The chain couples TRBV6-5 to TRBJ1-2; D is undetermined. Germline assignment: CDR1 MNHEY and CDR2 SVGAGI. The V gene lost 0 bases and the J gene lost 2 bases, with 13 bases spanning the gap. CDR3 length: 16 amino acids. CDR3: CASSYSEVGGNYGYTF. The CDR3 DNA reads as TGTGCCAGCAGTTACTCGGAAGTAGGAGGGAACTATGGCTACACCTTC.

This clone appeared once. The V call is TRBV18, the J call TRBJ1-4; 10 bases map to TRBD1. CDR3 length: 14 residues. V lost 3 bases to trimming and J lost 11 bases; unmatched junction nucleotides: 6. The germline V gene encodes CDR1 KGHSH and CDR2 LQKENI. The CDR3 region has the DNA TGTGCCAGCTCACCGGAAGTGGACAGGGGGAAACTGTTTTTT. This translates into CASSPEVDRGKLFF.

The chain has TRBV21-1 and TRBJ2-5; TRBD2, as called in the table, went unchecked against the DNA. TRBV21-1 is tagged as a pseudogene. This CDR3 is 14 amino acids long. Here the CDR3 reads CASSKRVEGETQYF. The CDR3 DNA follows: TGTGCCAGCAGCAAAAGGGTGGAGGGAGAGACCCAGTACTTC.

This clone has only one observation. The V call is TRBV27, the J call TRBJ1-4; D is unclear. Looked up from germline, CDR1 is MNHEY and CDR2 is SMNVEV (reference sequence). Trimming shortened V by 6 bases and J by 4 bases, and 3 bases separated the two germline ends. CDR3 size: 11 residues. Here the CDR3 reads CASRSNEKLFF. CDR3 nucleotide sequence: TGTGCCAGCAGGAGTAATGAAAAACTGTTTTTT. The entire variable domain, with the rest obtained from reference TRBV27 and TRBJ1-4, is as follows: EAQVTQNPRYLITVTGKKLTVTCSQNMNHEYMSWYRQDPGLGLRQIYYSMNVEVTDKGDVPEGYKVSRKEKRNFPLILESPSPNQTSLYFCASRSNEKLFFGSGTQLSVL.

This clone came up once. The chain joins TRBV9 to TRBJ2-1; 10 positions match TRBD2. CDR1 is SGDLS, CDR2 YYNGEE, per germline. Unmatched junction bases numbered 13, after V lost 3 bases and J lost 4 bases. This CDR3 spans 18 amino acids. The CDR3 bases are TGTGCCAGCAGCGCCTCCCGGACTAGCGGTCGCGAGTACAATGAGCAGTTCTTC. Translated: CASSASRTSGREYNEQFF.

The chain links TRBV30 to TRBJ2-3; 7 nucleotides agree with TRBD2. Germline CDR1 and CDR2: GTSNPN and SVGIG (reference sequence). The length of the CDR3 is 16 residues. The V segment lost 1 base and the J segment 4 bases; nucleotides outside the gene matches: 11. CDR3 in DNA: TGTGCCTGGAGTGCTCCAGGGAGGGGATCCGCAGATACGCAGTATTTT. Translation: CAWSAPGRGSADTQYF.

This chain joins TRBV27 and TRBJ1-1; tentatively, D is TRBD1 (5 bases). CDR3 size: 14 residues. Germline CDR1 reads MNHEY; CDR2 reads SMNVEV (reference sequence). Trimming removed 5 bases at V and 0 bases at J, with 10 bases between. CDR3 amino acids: CASSRGTVNTEAFF. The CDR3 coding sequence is TGTGCCAGCAGTCGGGGGACGGTGAACACTGAAGCTTTCTTT.

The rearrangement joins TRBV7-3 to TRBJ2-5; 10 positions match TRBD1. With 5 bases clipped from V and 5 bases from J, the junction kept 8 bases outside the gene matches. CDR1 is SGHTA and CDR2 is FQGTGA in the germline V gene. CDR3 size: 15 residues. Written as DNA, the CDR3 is TGTGCCAGCAGCCCATCGACAGGGGGCTATGAGACCCAGTACTTC. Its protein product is CASSPSTGGYETQYF.

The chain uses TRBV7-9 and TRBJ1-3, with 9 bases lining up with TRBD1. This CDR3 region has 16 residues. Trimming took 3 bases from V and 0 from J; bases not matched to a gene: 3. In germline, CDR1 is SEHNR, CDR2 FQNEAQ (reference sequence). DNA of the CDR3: TGTGCCAGCAGCTTGAAGGACAGGGGCTCTGGAAACACCATATATTTT. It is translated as CASSLKDRGSGNTIYF.

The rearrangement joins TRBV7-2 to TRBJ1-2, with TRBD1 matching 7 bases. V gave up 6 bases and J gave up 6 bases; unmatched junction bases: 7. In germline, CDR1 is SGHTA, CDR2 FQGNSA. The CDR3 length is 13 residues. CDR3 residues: CASRSDRVDGYTF. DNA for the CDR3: TGTGCCAGCAGATCAGACAGGGTGGATGGCTACACCTTC.

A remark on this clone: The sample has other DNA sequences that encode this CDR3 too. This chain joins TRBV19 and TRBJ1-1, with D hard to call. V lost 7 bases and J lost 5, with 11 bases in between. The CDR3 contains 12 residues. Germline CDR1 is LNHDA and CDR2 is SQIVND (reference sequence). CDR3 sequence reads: CASTSTATEAFF. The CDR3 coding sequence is TGTGCCAGTACTTCGACTGCTACTGAAGCTTTCTTT.

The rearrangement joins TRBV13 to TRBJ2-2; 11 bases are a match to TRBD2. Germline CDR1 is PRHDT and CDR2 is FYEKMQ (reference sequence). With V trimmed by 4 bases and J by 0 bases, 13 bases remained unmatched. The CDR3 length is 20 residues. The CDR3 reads CASSSPPTSGERPNTGELFF. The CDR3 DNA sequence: TGTGCCAGCAGCTCCCCCCCGACTAGCGGGGAGCGACCGAACACCGGGGAGCTGTTTTTT. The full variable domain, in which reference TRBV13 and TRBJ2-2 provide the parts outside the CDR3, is AAGVIQSPRHLIKEKRETATLKCYPIPRHDTVYWYQQGPGQDPQFLISFYEKMQSDKGSIPDRFSAQQFSDYHSELNMSSLELGDSALYFCASSSPPTSGERPNTGELFFGEGSRLTVL.